The clone carrying this TCR beta chain was counted ten times or more. What it recognizes is unknown. This entry comes from a study of Graves' ophthalmopathy and Graves' hyperthyroidism. The study's findings and limits: Among thyroid clonotypes expanded above 0.001 frequency, most also appeared in blood.

Amplifying from RNA transcripts, the study obtained TCR beta CDR3 regions. An initial RT-PCR round employing HTBI primers preceded a second-round multiplex PCR. TCRdb recomputed calls from the multiplex PCR reads with MiXCR, one row per CDR3 protein. The table shows approximately 700,000 distinct CDR3 sequences, with roughly 40% occurring only once. Having ophthalmopathy, the donors showed moderate-to-severe activity, CAS ≥3 and NOSPECS ≥4, with disease lasting under 3 months. This receptor was obtained from an adult man with Graves' ophthalmopathy. The sample comprised peripheral blood.

The CDR3 DNA sequence: TGCAGTGCTAGCGGGACCTACGAGCAGTACTTC. Its protein product is CSASGTYEQYF. V and J are TRBV20-1 and TRBJ2-7; D is perhaps TRBD2 (5 bases). V was trimmed by 3 bases and J by 2 bases, leaving 5 bases between them. This CDR3 has 11 residues. Germline V gives CDR1 DFQATT, CDR2 SNEGSKA (reference sequence).